Given below is one TCR beta chain in context. Its cognate antigen is unknown. Amplification used 60 Vbeta primers and 13 Jbeta primers. Some clones are missing from TCRdb's copy, which holds only in-frame ones; the method was immunoSEQ multiplex PCR. The sample lists about 130,000 clones; 75% to 90% were seen once. V gave up 4 bases and J gave up 4 bases, with 11 bases separating them. Germline V lookup: CDR1 SGHTA, CDR2 FQGNSA. CDR3 size: 14 residues. This specimen belongs to a study of cytomegalovirus exposure and HLA in healthy donors. Study-wide findings and caveats: Reports showed the classifier diagnosing cytomegalovirus status with high specificity and sensitivity. In a later analysis, at a false discovery rate of 0.05, about 16,000 TCR beta sequences matched HLA alleles.

Sequencing input: PBMCs. The V gene is TRBV7-2, the J gene TRBJ2-1; D unresolved. The clonotype originates from a woman in her forties in good health and CMV-seronegative. CDR3 DNA: TGTGCCAGCAGCTCAGTTCTAGGTTACAATGAGCAGTTCTTC. This encodes CASSSVLGYNEQFF. Looking up the rest from reference TRBV7-2 and TRBJ2-1 gives the full variable domain: GAGVSQSPSNKVTEKGKDVELRCDPISGHTALYWYRQSLGQGLEFLIYFQGNSAPDKSGLPSDRFSAERTGGSVSTLTIQRTQQEDSAVYLCASSSVLGYNEQFFGPGTRLTVL.